This T cell receptor beta chain was identified in a study of shared clonotypes between healthy human individuals. This clone has a count of ten or more. Its antigen remains unidentified. Germline V gene sequence: CDR1 MNHEY, CDR2 SMNVEV (reference sequence). CDR3 length equals 18 residues. The V end was cut by 6 bases, the J end by 1 base, with 24 bases between. Repertoires were generated with immunoSEQ multiplex PCR, while TCRdb's copy carries only in-frame clones and drops some. The table lists about 1 million clones, around 74% of them singletons. Findings and caveats of the study: Rarefaction indicated that sorted-subset sequencing remained incomplete although depth was large.

V gene TRBV27 combines with J gene TRBJ1-2; possibly TRBD1 for D (5 bases). Source material: memory CD4+ T cells sorted from blood. Subset here: CD45RA-negative fraction. This TCR was recovered from a man in his late teens or twenties in good health. Here the CDR3 DNA reads TGTGCCAGCAGCGCCGGGACTCACGACCCAAAAAGTAACTATGGCTACACCTTC. This gives the protein CASSAGTHDPKSNYGYTF.